This T cell receptor beta chain was sequenced in a study of T cells after posttransplantation cyclophosphamide. Study conclusions and caveats: Later post-transplant blood repertoires were often dominated by donor CD8+ memory clones.

Only in-frame clones appear in the TCRdb table, and some are missing; sequencing was by immunoSEQ multiplex PCR. The sample has over 4,500 clones, approximately 80% seen once. Trimming took off 8 bases at V and 2 bases at J, with 13 bases between the two ends. The CDR3 covers 13 residues. Germline V lookup: CDR1 MRHNA, CDR2 SNTAGT. A note on this clone: Antigen specificity is unknown.

Sampled 1 year posttransplant, controls received myeloablative marrow transplants, methotrexate and a calcineurin inhibitor. The V call is TRBV6-4, the J call TRBJ2-7; D is unresolved. Here the sequenced sample was PBMCs, taken after an allogeneic stem cell transplant with a calcineurin inhibitor and methotrexate. This TCR was recovered from a male patient aged 40 to 50 who received an allogeneic stem cell transplant from an unrelated donor, was CMV-positive, and had chronic GVHD only. The T cells may partly be graft donor cells. CDR3 sequence: CASPRSAPYEQYF. The CDR3 nucleotides are TGTGCCAGCCCGCGGAGCGCCCCCTACGAGCAGTACTTC.